This is a list of T cell receptor beta chains from one sample in a study of Ad26.COV2.S vaccination and SARS-CoV-2 variants. The data were produced by immunoSEQ multiplex PCR, yet TCRdb's version contains in-frame clones alone and is incomplete. The table has 290,000 or so clones, 87% seen once. Here the sequenced sample was peripheral blood, taken in a trial of Ad26.COV2.S vaccine versus placebo. The receptor set was obtained from a person aged 18-65 years who received the Ad26.COV2.S COVID-19 vaccine or a placebo. Both conserved end residues are part of each CDR3.

v_gene: TRBV7-2
j_gene: TRBJ2-1
CDR3aa: CASSLVWVSGSSHNEQFF

v_gene: TRBV10-1
j_gene: TRBJ1-2
CDR3aa: CASGAGSYGYTF

v_gene: TRBV30
j_gene: TRBJ1-1
CDR3aa: CAWNTGTANTEAFF

v_gene: TRBV2
j_gene: TRBJ1-1
CDR3aa: CASIDPPTLNTEAFF

v_gene: TRBV7-2
j_gene: TRBJ1-5
CDR3aa: CASSLNLGSNQPQHF

v_gene: TRBV9
j_gene: TRBJ1-5
CDR3aa: CASSVGGAYQPQHF

v_gene: TRBV5-1
j_gene: TRBJ1-6
CDR3aa: CASSSGTGSSPLHF

v_gene: TRBV9
j_gene: TRBJ2-7
CDR3aa: CASSENLAGGRQYF

v_gene: TRBV6-5
j_gene: TRBJ1-5
CDR3aa: CASTWQASNQPQHF

v_gene: TRBV30
j_gene: TRBJ1-1
CDR3aa: CAWSTTGGEAFF

v_gene: TRBV30
j_gene: TRBJ2-7
CDR3aa: CAWGSGRYEQYF

v_gene: TRBV6-2/TRBV6-3
j_gene: TRBJ2-7
CDR3aa: CASSYGRDESSYEQYF

v_gene: TRBV3-1/TRBV3-2
j_gene: TRBJ2-7
CDR3aa: CASSRRGDGGSYEQYF

v_gene: TRBV7-9
j_gene: TRBJ2-5
CDR3aa: CASSRLGQETQYF

v_gene: TRBV29-1
j_gene: TRBJ1-1
CDR3aa: CSVADSYTEAFF

v_gene: TRBV6-1
j_gene: TRBJ2-3
CDR3aa: CASSESRGHGTDTQYF

v_gene: TRBV5-1
j_gene: TRBJ2-3
CDR3aa: CASSLGLAPTDTQYF

v_gene: TRBV19
j_gene: TRBJ1-4
CDR3aa: CASSGTGGEKLFF

v_gene: TRBV19
j_gene: TRBJ2-2
CDR3aa: CASSPQTGGATGELFF

v_gene: TRBV5-1
j_gene: TRBJ1-2
CDR3aa: CASSAGPGQEVGYTF

v_gene: TRBV25-1
j_gene: TRBJ1-2
CDR3aa: CASSEYNPFADSGYTF

v_gene: TRBV4-2
j_gene: TRBJ2-5
CDR3aa: CASSQFLRGARETQYF

v_gene: TRBV30
j_gene: TRBJ2-7
CDR3aa: CAWSSGNYEQYF

v_gene: TRBV5-4
j_gene: TRBJ2-5
CDR3aa: CASSPKGPGQGGQETQYF

v_gene: TRBV5-8
j_gene: TRBJ1-1
CDR3aa: CASSFSTEAFF

v_gene: TRBV9
j_gene: TRBJ2-7
CDR3aa: CASSGTSGSSYEQYF

v_gene: TRBV27
j_gene: TRBJ1-1
CDR3aa: CASSFRVVDTEAFF

v_gene: TRBV18
j_gene: TRBJ2-1
CDR3aa: CASSPPRDQIEQFF

v_gene: TRBV5-1
j_gene: TRBJ2-1
CDR3aa: CASSLSISGANEQFF

v_gene: TRBV29-1
j_gene: TRBJ2-5
CDR3aa: CSVESGAETQYF

v_gene: TRBV7-9
j_gene: TRBJ1-2
CDR3aa: CASSSGDGYTF

v_gene: TRBV19
j_gene: TRBJ1-5
CDR3aa: CATSRQGVVNQPQHF

v_gene: TRBV7-6
j_gene: TRBJ1-1
CDR3aa: CASSPAKTGDTEAFF

v_gene: TRBV10-3
j_gene: TRBJ2-1
CDR3aa: CAIRTGTESEQFF

v_gene: TRBV29-1
j_gene: TRBJ2-3
CDR3aa: CSVGILVSDTQYF

v_gene: TRBV6-6
j_gene: TRBJ1-1
CDR3aa: CASRDRGHTEAFF

v_gene: TRBV5-1
j_gene: TRBJ2-1
CDR3aa: CASSLADSYNEQFF

v_gene: TRBV7-9
j_gene: TRBJ1-4
CDR3aa: CASLGQGQGNEKLFF

v_gene: TRBV11-2
j_gene: TRBJ2-3
CDR3aa: CASSLDLGASGYTQYF

v_gene: TRBV11-2
j_gene: TRBJ2-2
CDR3aa: CASSLGSWSPNTGELFF

v_gene: TRBV13
j_gene: TRBJ2-1
CDR3aa: CASSYPGLERLEQFF

v_gene: TRBV6-5
j_gene: TRBJ1-1
CDR3aa: CASSYVEGYTEAFF

v_gene: TRBV28
j_gene: TRBJ1-6
CDR3aa: CASSTGNSPLHF

v_gene: TRBV4-1
j_gene: TRBJ1-2
CDR3aa: CASSQRGAGQGGGYTF

v_gene: TRBV6-5
j_gene: TRBJ2-7
CDR3aa: CATCHRESSYEQYF

v_gene: TRBV19
j_gene: TRBJ2-2
CDR3aa: CASRRPLDANTGELFF

v_gene: TRBV7-9
j_gene: TRBJ2-1
CDR3aa: CASSSTATYNEQFF

v_gene: TRBV30
j_gene: TRBJ1-2
CDR3aa: CAWSSGQVGYGYTF

v_gene: TRBV29-1
j_gene: TRBJ2-7
CDR3aa: CSALTVAYEQYF

v_gene: TRBV27
j_gene: TRBJ2-3
CDR3aa: CASSSNTQYF

v_gene: TRBV2
j_gene: TRBJ1-1
CDR3aa: CASSTYTDTEAFF

v_gene: TRBV12-5
j_gene: TRBJ1-5
CDR3aa: CASGLGSGNQPQHF